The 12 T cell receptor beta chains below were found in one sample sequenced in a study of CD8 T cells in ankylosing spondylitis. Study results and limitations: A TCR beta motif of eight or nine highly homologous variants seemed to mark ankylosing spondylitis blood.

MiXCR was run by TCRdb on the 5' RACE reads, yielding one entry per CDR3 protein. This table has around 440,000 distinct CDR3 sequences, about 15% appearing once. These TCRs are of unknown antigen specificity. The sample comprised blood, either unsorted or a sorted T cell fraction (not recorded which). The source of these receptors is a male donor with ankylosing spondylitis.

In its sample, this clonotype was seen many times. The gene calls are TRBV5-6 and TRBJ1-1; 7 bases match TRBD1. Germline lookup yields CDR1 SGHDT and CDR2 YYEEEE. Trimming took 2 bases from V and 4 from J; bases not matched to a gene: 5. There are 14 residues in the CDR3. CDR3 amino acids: CASSLGGVGTEAFF. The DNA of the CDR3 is TGTGCCAGCAGCTTAGGGGGCGTGGGCACTGAAGCTTTCTTT.

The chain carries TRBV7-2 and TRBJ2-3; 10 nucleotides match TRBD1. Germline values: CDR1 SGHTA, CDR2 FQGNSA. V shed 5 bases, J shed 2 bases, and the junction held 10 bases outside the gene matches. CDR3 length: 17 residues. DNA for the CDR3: TGTGCCAGCAGCCCAAGACCGGACAGGGGGATCACAGATACGCAGTATTTT. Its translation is CASSPRPDRGITDTQYF.

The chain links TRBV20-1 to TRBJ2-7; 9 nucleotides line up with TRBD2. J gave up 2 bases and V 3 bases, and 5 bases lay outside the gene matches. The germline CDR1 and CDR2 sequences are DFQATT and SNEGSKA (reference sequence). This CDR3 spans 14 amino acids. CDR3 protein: CSARRGGAPYEQYF. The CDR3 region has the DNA TGCAGTGCTAGGCGGGGGGGCGCCCCCTACGAGCAGTACTTC.

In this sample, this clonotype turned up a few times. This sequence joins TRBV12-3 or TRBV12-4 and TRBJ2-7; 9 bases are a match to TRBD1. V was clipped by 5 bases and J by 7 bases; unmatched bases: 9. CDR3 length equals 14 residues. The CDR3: CASSTGQGLGEQYF. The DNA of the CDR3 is TGTGCCAGCAGTACCGGACAGGGGTTGGGGGAGCAGTACTTC.

The CDR3 bases are TGCAGTGCGGATAGACAGGGGTATCTTAGCAATCAGCCCCAGCATTTT. It specifies CSADRQGYLSNQPQHF. The chain is built from TRBV20-1 and TRBJ1-5, with 8 bases identical to TRBD1. The germline V gene encodes CDR1 DFQATT and CDR2 SNEGSKA (reference sequence). CDR3 length: 16 residues. With V trimmed by 6 bases and J by 0 bases, 10 bases remained unmatched.

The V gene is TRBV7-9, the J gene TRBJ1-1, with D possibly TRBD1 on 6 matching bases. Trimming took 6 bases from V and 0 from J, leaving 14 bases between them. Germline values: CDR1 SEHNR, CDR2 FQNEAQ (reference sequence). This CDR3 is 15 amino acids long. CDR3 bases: TGTGCCAGCAGGTCCGCCACAGGGATGAACACTGAAGCTTTCTTT. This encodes CASRSATGMNTEAFF. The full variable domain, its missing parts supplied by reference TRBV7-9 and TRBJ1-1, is DTGVSQNPRHKITKRGQNVTFRCDPISEHNRLYWYRQTLGQGPEFLTYFQNEAQLEKSRLLSDRFSAERPKGSFSTLEIQRTEQGDSAMYLCASRSATGMNTEAFFGQGTRLTVV.

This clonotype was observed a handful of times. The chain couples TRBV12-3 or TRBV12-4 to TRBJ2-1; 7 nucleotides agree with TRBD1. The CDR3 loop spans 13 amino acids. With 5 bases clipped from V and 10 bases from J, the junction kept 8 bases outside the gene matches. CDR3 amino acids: CASSTRGQREQFF. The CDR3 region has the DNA TGTGCCAGCAGTACACGGGGACAGCGGGAGCAGTTCTTC.

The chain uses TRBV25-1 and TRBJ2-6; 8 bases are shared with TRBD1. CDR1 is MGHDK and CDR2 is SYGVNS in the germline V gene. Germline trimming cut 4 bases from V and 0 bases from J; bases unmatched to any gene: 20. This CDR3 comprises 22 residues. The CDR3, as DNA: TGTGCCAGCAGTGGGAATAGTCCTAACCGGGACAGGTTCAACTCTGGGGCCAACGTCCTGACTTTC. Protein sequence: CASSGNSPNRDRFNSGANVLTF.

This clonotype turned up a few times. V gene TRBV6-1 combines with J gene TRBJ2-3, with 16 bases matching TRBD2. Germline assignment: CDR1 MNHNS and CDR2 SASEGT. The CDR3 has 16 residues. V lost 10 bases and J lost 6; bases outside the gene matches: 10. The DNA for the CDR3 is TGTGCCACCTCCCCGACGGGACTAGCGGGAGGGGATACGCAGTATTTT. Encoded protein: CATSPTGLAGGDTQYF.

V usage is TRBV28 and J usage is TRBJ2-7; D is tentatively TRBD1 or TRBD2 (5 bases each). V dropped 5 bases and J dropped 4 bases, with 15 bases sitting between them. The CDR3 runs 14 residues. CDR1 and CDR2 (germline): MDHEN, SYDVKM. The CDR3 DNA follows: TGTGCCAGCAGTGCCGGGACCCCGGTTTACGAGCAGTACTTC. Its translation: CASSAGTPVYEQYF.

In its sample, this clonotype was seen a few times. CDR3 in DNA: TGTGCCAGCAGCTCGGGCCTTGCTGGAAACACCATATATTTT. Protein product: CASSSGLAGNTIYF. The chain combines TRBV11-2 with TRBJ1-3, with D hard to call. The germline V and J ends were trimmed by 4 bases and 2 bases, with 9 bases remaining between them. From germline, CDR1 is SGHAT and CDR2 FQNNGV. The CDR3 is made up of 14 amino acids.

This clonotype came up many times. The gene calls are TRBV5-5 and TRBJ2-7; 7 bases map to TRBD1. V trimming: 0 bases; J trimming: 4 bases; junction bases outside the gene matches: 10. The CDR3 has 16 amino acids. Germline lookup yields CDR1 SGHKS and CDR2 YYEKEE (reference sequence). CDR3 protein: CASSLEAETGRYEQYF. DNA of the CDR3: TGTGCCAGCAGCTTGGAAGCCGAGACAGGGAGATACGAGCAGTACTTC.